Here is one T cell receptor (beta chain) with its context. The sample is drawn from a study of blood T cell repertoires in COVID-19. Whole-study context: Researchers got acute and convalescent COVID-19 samples from the United States, Italy and Spain. T cells, B-cell-depleted T cells, or PBMCs supplied cDNA or gDNA.

Participants' own reports of clinical history determined their cohort assignment. Germline CDR1 is LNHDA and CDR2 is SQIVND (reference sequence). The CDR3 covers 15 residues. Trimming removed 3 bases at V and 8 bases at J, with 16 bases between. The authors' processing: Amplification of reference gene primers was used by the study to estimate nucleated cell counts. Here immunoSEQ multiplex PCR was the method, and the copy in TCRdb shows in-frame clones only, minus some. V, J and clone size reflect that table, while D and trimming were determined from the DNA. Altogether about 430,000 clones are present, approximately 88% being singletons, with the ten largest covering over 0.9%.

The source material was PBMCs or T cells enriched from blood (not recorded which). The sequence derives from a woman aged 25 to 45 with acute COVID-19. The gene calls are TRBV19 and TRBJ1-4; a possible D gene is TRBD1 (6 bases). The CDR3: CASSMGAQSWEKLFF. As DNA, the CDR3 is TGTGCCAGTAGTATGGGGGCCCAGTCTTGGGAAAAACTGTTTTTT.